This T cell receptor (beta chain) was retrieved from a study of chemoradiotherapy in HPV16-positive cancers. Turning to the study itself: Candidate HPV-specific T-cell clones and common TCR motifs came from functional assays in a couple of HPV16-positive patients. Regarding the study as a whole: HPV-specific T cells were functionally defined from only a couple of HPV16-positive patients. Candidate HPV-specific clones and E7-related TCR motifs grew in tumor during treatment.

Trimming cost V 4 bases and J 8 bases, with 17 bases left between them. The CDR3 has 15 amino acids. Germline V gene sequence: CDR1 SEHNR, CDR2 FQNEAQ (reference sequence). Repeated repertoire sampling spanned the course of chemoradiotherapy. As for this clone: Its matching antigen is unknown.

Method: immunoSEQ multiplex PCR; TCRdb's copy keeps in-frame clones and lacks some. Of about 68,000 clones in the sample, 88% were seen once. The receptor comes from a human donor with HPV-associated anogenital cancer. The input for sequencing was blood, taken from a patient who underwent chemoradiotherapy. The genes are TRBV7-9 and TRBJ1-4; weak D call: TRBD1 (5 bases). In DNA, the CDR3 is TGTGCCAGCAGCTCCGCACGGGACCTCAGCGAAAAACTGTTTTTT. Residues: CASSSARDLSEKLFF.